The clone carrying this TCR beta chain appeared many times. The antigen is not known. This sample was taken from a study of T cells in Graves' hyperthyroidism and ophthalmopathy. Study overall: Before any treatment, at initial diagnosis, peripheral blood was collected. Whole-study results and caveats: The model forecast ophthalmopathy, anticipating it by a median 6.5 months before onset.

TCR beta CDR3 sequences were amplified from RNA transcripts. Initially, a first-round RT-PCR of the TCR CDR3 employed the HTBI primer set. TCRdb ran MiXCR on the multiplex PCR reads and lists one entry per CDR3 protein. The sample comprises 200,000 to 250,000 distinct CDR3 sequences, approximately 16% of which are singletons, and 44% rests with the top ten. This CDR3 comprises 16 residues. Germline CDR1 SGHNT, CDR2 YENEEA. V lost 3 bases and J lost 4; bases outside the gene matches: 12. The sample taken for sequencing was blood. This chain links TRBV11-3 with TRBJ2-7; 7 nucleotides align to TRBD1. This receptor was obtained from a man aged 40-49 years with Graves' hyperthyroidism. Written as DNA, the CDR3 is TGTGCCAGCAGCTTCGGCAGGGGGACCTTCGGGTACGAGCAGTACTTC. It yields the protein CASSFGRGTFGYEQYF.